These 10 T cell receptor beta chains were all obtained from the same sample, sequenced in a study of radiotherapy plus CTLA-4 blockade in lung cancer. Measured with immunoSEQ multiplex PCR; TCRdb has only the in-frame clones, and not every one. Of approximately 60,000 clones listed, roughly 77% were seen once; the top ten hold 4% to 5%. Sequencing used peripheral blood, obtained from a patient treated with radiotherapy plus ipilimumab. These receptors were taken from a human donor with non-small cell lung cancer who had a complete response to radiotherapy plus ipilimumab.

The chain carries TRBV19 and TRBJ2-7, with D possibly TRBD2 on 5 matching bases. The germline CDR1 and CDR2 sequences are LNHDA and SQIVND (reference sequence). Trimming took off 3 bases at V and 0 bases at J, with 12 bases between the two ends. The CDR3 has 15 amino acids. This CDR3 reads CASSMGAAFSYEQYF. As DNA, the CDR3 is TGTGCCAGTAGTATGGGAGCGGCCTTCTCCTACGAGCAGTACTTC.

In its sample, this clone ranks as medium-sized. The chain joins TRBV4-3 to TRBJ2-7; 8 bases map to TRBD2. This CDR3 comprises 16 residues. Germline CDR1 is LGHNA and CDR2 is YSLEER. V trimming: 1 base; J trimming: 0 bases; junction bases outside the gene matches: 5. The CDR3 DNA sequence: TGCGCCAGCAGCCAAGCGGAAAGCGGGAGCTCCTACGAGCAGTACTTC. It translates to CASSQAESGSSYEQYF.

The chain is built from TRBV2 and TRBJ2-2; D unresolved. Trimming left V 1 base short and J 4 bases short, with 4 bases between. The germline CDR1 and CDR2 sequences are SNHLY and FYNNEI. There are 13 residues in the CDR3. The CDR3 region is CASSEGGTGELFF. CDR3 in DNA: TGTGCCAGCAGTGAAGGTGGCACCGGGGAGCTGTTTTTT.

A few counts support this clone. This sequence joins TRBV7-9 and TRBJ2-5; 7 bases match TRBD1. The CDR3 has 14 amino acids. Germline lookup yields CDR1 SEHNR and CDR2 FQNEAQ (reference sequence). V gave up 4 bases and J gave up 2 bases; unmatched junction bases: 4. CDR3 sequence (DNA): TGTGCCAGCAGCTCATGGACAGGACAAGAGACCCAGTACTTC. It specifies CASSSWTGQETQYF.

In the case of this clone: This same CDR3 is encoded by further DNA sequences in the sample. The chain has TRBV7-9 and TRBJ2-7; TRBD1 aligns across 7 bases. Germline CDR1 SEHNR, CDR2 FQNEAQ (reference sequence). This CDR3 comprises 15 residues. Trimming cost V 3 bases and J 2 bases; bases outside gene matches: 7. CDR3 sequence (DNA): TGTGCCAGCAGCTTGGAACAGGGGTGGACCTACGAGCAGTACTTC. It specifies CASSLEQGWTYEQYF.

The J gene is TRBJ1-2, the V gene TRBV30; D is unresolved. CDR3 length: 12 amino acids. CDR1 GTSNPN and CDR2 SVGIG come from the germline V gene (reference sequence). The V gene lost 3 bases and the J gene lost 8 bases, with 13 bases spanning the gap. CDR3 amino acids: CAWSSGFGGYTF. The CDR3 DNA is TGTGCCTGGAGCTCTGGTTTCGGGGGCTACACCTTC.

The CDR3 nucleotides read TGTGCTAGGGACAGGGGTGAAAAACTGTTTTTT. Amino acids: CARDRGEKLFF. This chain joins TRBV30 and TRBJ1-4, with 10 bases lining up with TRBD1. There are 11 residues in the CDR3. Germline CDR1 reads GTSNPN; CDR2 reads SVGIG (reference sequence). Combining the CDR3 with reference TRBV30 and TRBJ1-4 gives the whole variable domain SQTIHQWPATLVQPVGSPLSLECTVEGTSNPNLYWYRQAAGRGLQLLFYSVGIGQISSEVPQNLSASRPQDRQFILSSKKLLLSDSGFYLCARDRGEKLFFGSGTQLSVL.

The table lists this clone with a few counts. The chain uses TRBV7-9 and TRBJ1-2; the D is unclear. Trimming pared 1 base from V and 7 bases from J, leaving 13 bases between. The CDR3 covers 14 residues. The germline gives CDR1 SEHNR, CDR2 FQNEAQ (reference sequence). The chain's CDR3 is CASSLGGGGVGYTF. The CDR3 DNA sequence: TGTGCCAGCAGCTTAGGAGGCGGCGGGGTTGGCTACACCTTC.

DNA of the CDR3: TGTGCCATCAGTGAAATGAAGGGCTTAACTGAAGCTTTCTTT. Its translation is CAISEMKGLTEAFF. V usage is TRBV10-3 and J usage is TRBJ1-1, with D unclear. V shed 3 bases and J shed 5 bases, with 13 bases lying between them. The germline V gene has CDR1 ENHRY and CDR2 SYGVKD. The CDR3 is made up of 14 amino acids.

The chain carries TRBV6-5 and TRBJ1-1; D is possibly TRBD1 (6 bases). Trimming pared 7 bases from V and 4 bases from J, leaving 10 bases between. Germline V gives CDR1 MNHEY, CDR2 SVGAGI. The CDR3 runs 12 residues. CDR3 coding DNA: TGTGCCAGCAACGGGGGCGGCACTGAAGCTTTCTTT. Its translation: CASNGGGTEAFF.